A single T cell receptor beta chain is shown here with its context. The antigen is unknown. The data stem from a study of T cell responses to AZD1222 COVID-19 vaccine. General study results and limits: Nearly half of spike-specific TCRs reportedly go after variant regions that carry no mutations. At baseline, seropositivity was found in only a handful of AZD1222 recipients. The sample set comprised mostly white British donors with more females, and clonal diversity was possibly underestimated. Dominant CD4 TCR responses targeted spike regions 160-218 and 743-854.

TCRdb keeps only in-frame clones here, not all; method: immunoSEQ multiplex PCR. The sample lists 110,000 to 150,000 clones; 92% were seen once. This clonotype originated in an adult in good health. The sample in question was peripheral blood, obtained on day 0 of AZD1222 vaccination.

The CDR3 here is CASSQVGGGRNTEAFF. DNA for the CDR3: TGCGCCAGCAGCCAAGTAGGGGGTGGACGGAACACTGAAGCTTTCTTT. The chain couples TRBV4-1 to TRBJ1-1; the D gene is possibly TRBD1 (6 bases). The germline V gene has CDR1 MGHRA and CDR2 YSYEKL. Trimming removed 1 base from V and 1 base from J, with 13 bases in between. The CDR3 spans 16 residues.